This entry features one T cell receptor (beta chain) sequence. This entry is derived from a study of CD8+ T cells in alopecia areata. Reverse transcription of extracted RNA yielded cDNA, which provided the sequencing template. Some clones are missing from TCRdb's copy, which holds only in-frame ones; the method was immunoSEQ multiplex PCR. The sample comprises 180,000 or so clones, roughly 64% of which are singletons, and 5.5% to 6% rests with the top ten. Treatment in this sample: oral pan-JAK inhibitor, 5-10 mg twice daily. Germline lookup yields CDR1 SQVTM and CDR2 ANQGSEA. The V and J ends lost 2 bases and 5 bases, in that order; junction bases with no gene match: 10. There are 15 residues in the CDR3.

The gene calls are TRBV29-1 and TRBJ2-7; TRBD2 aligns across 9 bases. This clonotype originated in a human donor with alopecia areata. This material consisted of CD4+ T cells sorted from blood, taken at week 24, from a patient treated with tofacitinib. CDR3 protein: CSVESVAGGPHEQYF. In nucleotides, the CDR3 is TGCAGCGTTGAAAGTGTGGCGGGGGGGCCGCACGAGCAGTACTTC.